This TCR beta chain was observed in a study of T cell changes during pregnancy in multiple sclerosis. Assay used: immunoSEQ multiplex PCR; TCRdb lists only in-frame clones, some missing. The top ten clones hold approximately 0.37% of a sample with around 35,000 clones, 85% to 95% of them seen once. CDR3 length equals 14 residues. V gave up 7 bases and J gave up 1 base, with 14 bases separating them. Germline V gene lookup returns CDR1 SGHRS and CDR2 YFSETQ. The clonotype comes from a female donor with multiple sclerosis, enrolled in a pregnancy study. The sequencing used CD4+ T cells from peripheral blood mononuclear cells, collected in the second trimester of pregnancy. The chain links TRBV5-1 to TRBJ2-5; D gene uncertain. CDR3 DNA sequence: TGCGCCAGCCGCACAAGTAGCTCCCAAGAGACCCAGTACTTC. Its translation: CASRTSSSQETQYF.